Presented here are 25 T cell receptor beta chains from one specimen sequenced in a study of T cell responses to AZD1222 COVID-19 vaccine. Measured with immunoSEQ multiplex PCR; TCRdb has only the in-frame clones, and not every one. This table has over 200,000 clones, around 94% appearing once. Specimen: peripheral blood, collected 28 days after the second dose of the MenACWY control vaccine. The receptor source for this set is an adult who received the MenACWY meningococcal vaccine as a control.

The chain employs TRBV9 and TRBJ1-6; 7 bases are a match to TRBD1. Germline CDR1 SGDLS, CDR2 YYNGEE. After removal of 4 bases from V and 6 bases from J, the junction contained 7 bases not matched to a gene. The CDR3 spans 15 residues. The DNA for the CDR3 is TGTGCCAGCAGCTCAGGGGACAGAACTAATTCACCCCTCCACTTT. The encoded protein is CASSSGDRTNSPLHF.

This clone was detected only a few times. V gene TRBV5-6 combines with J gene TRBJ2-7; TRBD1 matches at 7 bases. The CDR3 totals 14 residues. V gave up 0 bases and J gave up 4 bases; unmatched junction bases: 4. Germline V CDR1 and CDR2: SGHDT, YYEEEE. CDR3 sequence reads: CASSLAGQLYEQYF. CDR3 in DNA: TGTGCCAGCAGCTTGGCGGGACAGCTTTACGAGCAGTACTTC.

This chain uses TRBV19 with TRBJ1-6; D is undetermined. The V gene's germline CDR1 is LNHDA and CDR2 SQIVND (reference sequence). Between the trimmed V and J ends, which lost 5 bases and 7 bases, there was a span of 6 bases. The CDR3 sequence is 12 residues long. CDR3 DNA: TGTGCCAGTAGTGGGGTGAATTCACCCCTCCACTTT. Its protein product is CASSGVNSPLHF. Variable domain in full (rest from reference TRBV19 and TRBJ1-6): DGGITQSPKYLFRKEGQNVTLSCEQNLNHDAMYWYRQDPGQGLRLIYYSQIVNDFQKGDIAEGYSVSREKKESFPLTVTSAQKNPTAFYLCASSGVNSPLHFGNGTRLTVT.

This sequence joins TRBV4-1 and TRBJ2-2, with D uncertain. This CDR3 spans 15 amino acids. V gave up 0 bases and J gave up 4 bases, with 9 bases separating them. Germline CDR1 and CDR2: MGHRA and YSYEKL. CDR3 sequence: CASSQDLGITGELFF. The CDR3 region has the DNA TGCGCCAGCAGCCAAGATCTAGGTATCACCGGGGAGCTGTTTTTT.

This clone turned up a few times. The CDR3 region is CASSLVPAGHGYTF. The CDR3 coding sequence is TGTGCCAGCAGCTTGGTTCCGGCAGGGCATGGCTACACCTTC. The chain couples TRBV5-4 to TRBJ1-2; TRBD1 might be the D (5 bases). The CDR3 is made up of 14 amino acids. Germline CDR1 SGHNT, CDR2 YYREEE (reference sequence). The V end lost 0 bases, the J end lost 6 bases, and 12 bases lay between the germline ends.

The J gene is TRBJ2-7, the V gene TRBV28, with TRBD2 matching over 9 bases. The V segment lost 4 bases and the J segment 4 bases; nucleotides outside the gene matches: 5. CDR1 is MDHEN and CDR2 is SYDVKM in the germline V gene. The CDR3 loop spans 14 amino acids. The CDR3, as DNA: TGTGCCAGCAGTTATAGCGGGAGCCGGTACGAGCAGTACTTC. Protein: CASSYSGSRYEQYF.

The CDR3 coding sequence is TGTGCCAGCAGCTTGGCAGGAAGGGATGAGCAGTTCTTC. It specifies CASSLAGRDEQFF. This chain connects TRBV5-4 to TRBJ2-1; D uncertain. This CDR3 spans 13 amino acids. From germline, CDR1 is SGHNT and CDR2 YYREEE (reference sequence). V lost 0 bases and J lost 8, with 9 bases in between.

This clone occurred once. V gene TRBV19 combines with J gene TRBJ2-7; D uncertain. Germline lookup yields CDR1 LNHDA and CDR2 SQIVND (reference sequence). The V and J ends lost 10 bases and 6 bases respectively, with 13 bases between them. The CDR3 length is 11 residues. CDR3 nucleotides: TGTGCCACCCGTGGGGTTCTCGAGCAGTACTTC. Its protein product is CATRGVLEQYF.

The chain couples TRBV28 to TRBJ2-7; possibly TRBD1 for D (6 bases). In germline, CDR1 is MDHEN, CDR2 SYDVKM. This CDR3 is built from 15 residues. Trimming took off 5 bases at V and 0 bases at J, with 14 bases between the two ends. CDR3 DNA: TGTGCCAGCAGTCTGCCGGGACAAAGCTCCTACGAGCAGTACTTC. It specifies CASSLPGQSSYEQYF.

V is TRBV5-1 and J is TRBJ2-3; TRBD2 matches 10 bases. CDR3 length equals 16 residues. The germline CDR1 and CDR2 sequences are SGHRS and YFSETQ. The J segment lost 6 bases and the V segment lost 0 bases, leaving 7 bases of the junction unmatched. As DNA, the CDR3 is TGCGCCAGCAGCTTGGCGACTAGCGGGTGGGAGGATACGCAGTATTTT. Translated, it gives CASSLATSGWEDTQYF.

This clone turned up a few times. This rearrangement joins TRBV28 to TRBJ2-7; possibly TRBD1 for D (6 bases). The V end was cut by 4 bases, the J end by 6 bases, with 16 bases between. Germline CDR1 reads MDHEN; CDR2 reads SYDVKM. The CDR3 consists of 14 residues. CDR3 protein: CASSSAGELGEQYF. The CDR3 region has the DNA TGTGCCAGCAGTTCGGCAGGGGAATTGGGCGAGCAGTACTTC.

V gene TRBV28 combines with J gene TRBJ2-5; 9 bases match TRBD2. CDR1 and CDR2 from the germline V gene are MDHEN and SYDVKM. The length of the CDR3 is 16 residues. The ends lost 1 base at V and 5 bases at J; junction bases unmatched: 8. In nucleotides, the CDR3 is TGTGCCAGCAGTTTATATGGTGCGGGGGGGCGGGAGACCCAGTACTTC. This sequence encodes CASSLYGAGGRETQYF.

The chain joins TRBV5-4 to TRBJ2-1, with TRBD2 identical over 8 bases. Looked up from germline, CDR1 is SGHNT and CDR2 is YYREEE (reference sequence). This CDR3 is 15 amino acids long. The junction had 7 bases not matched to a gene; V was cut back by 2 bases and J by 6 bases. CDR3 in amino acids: CASSLFGGGGNEQFF. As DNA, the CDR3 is TGTGCCAGCAGCTTATTCGGGGGGGGAGGCAATGAGCAGTTCTTC. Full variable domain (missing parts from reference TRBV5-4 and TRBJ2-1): ETGVTQSPTHLIKTRGQQVTLRCSSQSGHNTVSWYQQALGQGPQFIFQYYREEENGRGNFPPRFSGLQFPNYSSELNVNALELDDSALYLCASSLFGGGGNEQFFGPGTRLTVL.

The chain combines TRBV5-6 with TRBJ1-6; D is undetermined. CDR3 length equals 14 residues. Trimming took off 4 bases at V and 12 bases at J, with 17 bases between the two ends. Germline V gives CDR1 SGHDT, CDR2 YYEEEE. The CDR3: CASSPLVPYEPLHF. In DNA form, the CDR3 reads TGTGCCAGCAGCCCTCTCGTTCCCTATGAACCCCTCCACTTT.

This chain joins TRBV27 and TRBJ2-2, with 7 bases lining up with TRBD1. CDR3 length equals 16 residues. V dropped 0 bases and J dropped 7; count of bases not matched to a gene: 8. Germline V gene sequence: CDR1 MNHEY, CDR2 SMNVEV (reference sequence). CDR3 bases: TGTGCCAGCAGTTTATCGCTACAGGGGTTTGGCGGGGAGCTGTTTTTT. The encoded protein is CASSLSLQGFGGELFF.

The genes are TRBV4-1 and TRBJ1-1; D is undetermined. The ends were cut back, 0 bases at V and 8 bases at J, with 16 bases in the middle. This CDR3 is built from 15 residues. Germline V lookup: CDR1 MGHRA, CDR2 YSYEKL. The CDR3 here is CASSQDRFRITEAFF. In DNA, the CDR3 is TGCGCCAGCAGCCAAGATCGATTTCGGATTACGGAAGCTTTCTTT.

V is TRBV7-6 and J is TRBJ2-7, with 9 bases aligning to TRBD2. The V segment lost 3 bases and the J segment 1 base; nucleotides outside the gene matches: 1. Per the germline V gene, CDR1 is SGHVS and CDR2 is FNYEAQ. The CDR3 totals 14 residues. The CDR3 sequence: CASSLGLASYEQYF. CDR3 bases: TGTGCCAGCAGCTTGGGACTAGCATCCTACGAGCAGTACTTC.

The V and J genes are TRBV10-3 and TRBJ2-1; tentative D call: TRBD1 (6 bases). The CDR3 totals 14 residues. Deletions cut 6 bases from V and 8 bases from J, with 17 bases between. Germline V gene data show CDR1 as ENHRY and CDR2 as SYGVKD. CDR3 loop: CAISSSQQGHEQFF. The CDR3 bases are TGTGCCATCAGCAGTTCCCAACAGGGACATGAGCAGTTCTTC.

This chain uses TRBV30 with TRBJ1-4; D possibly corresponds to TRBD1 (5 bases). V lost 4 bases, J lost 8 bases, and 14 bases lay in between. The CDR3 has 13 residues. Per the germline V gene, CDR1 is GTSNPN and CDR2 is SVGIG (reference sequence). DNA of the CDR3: TGTGCCTGGACAGCGGGGGGAGGAGAAAAACTGTTTTTT. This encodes CAWTAGGGEKLFF.

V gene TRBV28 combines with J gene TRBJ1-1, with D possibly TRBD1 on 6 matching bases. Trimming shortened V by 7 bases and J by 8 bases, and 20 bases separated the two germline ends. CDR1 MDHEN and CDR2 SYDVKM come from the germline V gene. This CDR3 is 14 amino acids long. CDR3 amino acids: CASTQGSVPGEAFF. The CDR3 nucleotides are TGTGCCAGCACCCAGGGGAGCGTACCCGGGGAAGCTTTCTTT.

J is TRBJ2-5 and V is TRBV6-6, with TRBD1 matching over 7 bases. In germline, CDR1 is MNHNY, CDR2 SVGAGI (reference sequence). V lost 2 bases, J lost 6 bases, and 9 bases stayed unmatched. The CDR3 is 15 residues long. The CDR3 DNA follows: TGTGCCAGCAGTTACCCACTGACAGGGCCGAAGACCCAGTACTTC. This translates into CASSYPLTGPKTQYF.

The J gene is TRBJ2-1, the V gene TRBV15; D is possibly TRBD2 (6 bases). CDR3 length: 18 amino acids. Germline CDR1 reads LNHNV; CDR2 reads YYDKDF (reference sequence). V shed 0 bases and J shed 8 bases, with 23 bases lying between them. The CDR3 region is CATSREWGGANQGDEQFF. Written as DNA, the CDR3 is TGTGCCACCAGCAGAGAATGGGGCGGGGCAAACCAGGGCGATGAGCAGTTCTTC.

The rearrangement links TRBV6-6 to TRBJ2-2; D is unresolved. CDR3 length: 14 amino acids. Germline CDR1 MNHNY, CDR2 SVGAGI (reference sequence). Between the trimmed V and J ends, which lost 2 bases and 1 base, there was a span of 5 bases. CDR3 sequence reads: CASSYTGNTGELFF. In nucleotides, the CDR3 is TGTGCCAGCAGTTACACCGGGAACACCGGGGAGCTGTTTTTT.

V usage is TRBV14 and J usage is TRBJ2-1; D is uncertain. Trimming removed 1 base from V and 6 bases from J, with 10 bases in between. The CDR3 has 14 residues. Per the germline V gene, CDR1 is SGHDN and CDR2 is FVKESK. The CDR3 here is CASSQVQNSNEQFF. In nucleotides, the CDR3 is TGTGCCAGCAGCCAAGTTCAGAATTCCAATGAGCAGTTCTTC.

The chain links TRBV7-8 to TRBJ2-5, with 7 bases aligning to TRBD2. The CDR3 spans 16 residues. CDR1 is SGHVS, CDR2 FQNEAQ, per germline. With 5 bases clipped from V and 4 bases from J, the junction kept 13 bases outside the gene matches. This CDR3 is CASSPAGESIVETQYF. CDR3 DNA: TGTGCCAGCAGCCCGGCGGGGGAATCCATAGTAGAGACCCAGTACTTC.